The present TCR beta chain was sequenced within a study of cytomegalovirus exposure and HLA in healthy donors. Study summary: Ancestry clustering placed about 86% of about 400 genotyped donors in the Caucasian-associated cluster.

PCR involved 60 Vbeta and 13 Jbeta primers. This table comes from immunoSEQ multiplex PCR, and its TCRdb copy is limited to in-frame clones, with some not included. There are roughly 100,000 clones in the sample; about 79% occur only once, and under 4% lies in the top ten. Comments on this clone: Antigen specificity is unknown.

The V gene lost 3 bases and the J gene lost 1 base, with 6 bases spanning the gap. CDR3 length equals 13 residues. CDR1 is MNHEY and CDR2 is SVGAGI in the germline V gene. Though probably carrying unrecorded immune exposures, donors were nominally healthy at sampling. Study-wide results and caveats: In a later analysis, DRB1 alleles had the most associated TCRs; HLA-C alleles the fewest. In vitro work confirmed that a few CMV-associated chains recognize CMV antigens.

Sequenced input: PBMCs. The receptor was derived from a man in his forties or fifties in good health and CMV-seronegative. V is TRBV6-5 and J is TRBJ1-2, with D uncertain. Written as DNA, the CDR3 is TGTGCCAGCAGTTATGGCAATAACTATGGCTACACCTTC. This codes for CASSYGNNYGYTF.